Listed here are 8 T cell receptor beta chains from one sample, sequenced in a study of radiotherapy plus CTLA-4 blockade in lung cancer. TCRdb's copy holds only in-frame clones and misses some; the assay was immunoSEQ multiplex PCR. The table includes about 85,000 clones, 70% to 90% detected once. Sample: peripheral blood, taken from a patient treated with radiotherapy plus ipilimumab. These receptors were obtained from a human donor with non-small cell lung cancer who had a partial response to radiotherapy plus ipilimumab.

This chain uses TRBV5-5 with TRBJ1-1; no definite D call. The germline V gene has CDR1 SGHKS and CDR2 YYEKEE (reference sequence). The V and J ends lost 0 bases and 2 bases respectively, with 11 bases between them. The CDR3 runs to 15 residues. CDR3 residues: CASSLGSVSNTEAFF. CDR3 DNA: TGTGCCAGCAGCTTGGGTTCGGTATCTAACACTGAAGCTTTCTTT.

This chain connects TRBV5-1 to TRBJ1-2; D may be TRBD1 (6 bases). Trimming stripped 0 bases from V and 7 bases from J, with 13 bases between. The CDR3 has 14 residues. Germline CDR1 and CDR2: SGHRS and YFSETQ. The CDR3 loop is CASSLAQGGSGYTF. Here the CDR3 DNA reads TGCGCCAGCAGCTTGGCACAAGGGGGTAGTGGCTACACCTTC.

The chain combines TRBV7-9 with TRBJ2-6; 7 bases are a match to TRBD1. V trimming: 3 bases; J trimming: 1 base; junction bases outside the gene matches: 9. The CDR3 runs to 18 residues. Germline CDR1 SEHNR, CDR2 FQNEAQ (reference sequence). The CDR3 is CASSLYRGISSGANVLTF. CDR3 bases: TGTGCCAGCAGCTTGTACAGGGGCATCAGTTCTGGGGCCAACGTCCTGACTTTC.

V is TRBV2 and J is TRBJ2-1, with D tentatively TRBD2 (6 bases). In germline, CDR1 is SNHLY, CDR2 FYNNEI. This CDR3 is built from 15 residues. V lost 4 bases to trimming and J lost 6 bases, with 16 bases between them. The CDR3 here is CASSAGGALINEQFF. CDR3 bases: TGTGCCAGCAGTGCAGGAGGGGCCCTAATCAATGAGCAGTTCTTC. The variable domain in full, completed from reference TRBV2 and TRBJ2-1, reads EPEVTQTPSHQVTQMGQEVILRCVPISNHLYFYWYRQILGQKVEFLVSFYNNEISEKSEIFDDQFSVERPDGSNFTLKIRSTKLEDSAMYFCASSAGGALINEQFFGPGTRLTVL.

The J gene is TRBJ1-1, the V gene TRBV25-1; tentative D call: TRBD1 (6 bases). The germline CDR1 and CDR2 sequences are MGHDK and SYGVNS. The CDR3 is 14 amino acids. Trimming stripped 2 bases from V and 6 bases from J, with 13 bases between. The CDR3 is CASSELGGKPEAFF. The CDR3 DNA is TGTGCCAGCAGTGAACTTGGGGGCAAACCTGAAGCTTTCTTT.

The chain has TRBV7-8 and TRBJ1-2; D uncertain. The CDR3 has 14 amino acids. Germline CDR1 reads SGHVS; CDR2 reads FQNEAQ. Deletions cut 4 bases from V and 3 bases from J, with 12 bases between. CDR3 in amino acids: CASSSARGDYGYTF. DNA of the CDR3: TGTGCCAGCAGCTCCGCCCGGGGAGACTATGGCTACACCTTC.

This clone appeared a single time. V and J are TRBV5-1 and TRBJ1-2; 9 bases map to TRBD1. The germline gives CDR1 SGHRS, CDR2 YFSETQ. This CDR3 comprises 12 residues. V lost 2 bases, J lost 12 bases, and 5 bases stayed unmatched. CDR3 DNA: TGCGCCAGCAGCTTAGCCGGGACAGGGAACACCTTC. This encodes CASSLAGTGNTF.

This clone was detected only a few times. This chain joins TRBV5-1 and TRBJ1-1, with TRBD1 as a possible D gene (6 bases). Germline assignment: CDR1 SGHRS and CDR2 YFSETQ. Trimming removed 4 bases from V and 0 bases from J, with 16 bases in between. CDR3 size: 16 residues. The CDR3 spells CASSPLSGVMNTEAFF. DNA of the CDR3: TGCGCCAGCAGCCCCTTATCAGGGGTGATGAACACTGAAGCTTTCTTT.